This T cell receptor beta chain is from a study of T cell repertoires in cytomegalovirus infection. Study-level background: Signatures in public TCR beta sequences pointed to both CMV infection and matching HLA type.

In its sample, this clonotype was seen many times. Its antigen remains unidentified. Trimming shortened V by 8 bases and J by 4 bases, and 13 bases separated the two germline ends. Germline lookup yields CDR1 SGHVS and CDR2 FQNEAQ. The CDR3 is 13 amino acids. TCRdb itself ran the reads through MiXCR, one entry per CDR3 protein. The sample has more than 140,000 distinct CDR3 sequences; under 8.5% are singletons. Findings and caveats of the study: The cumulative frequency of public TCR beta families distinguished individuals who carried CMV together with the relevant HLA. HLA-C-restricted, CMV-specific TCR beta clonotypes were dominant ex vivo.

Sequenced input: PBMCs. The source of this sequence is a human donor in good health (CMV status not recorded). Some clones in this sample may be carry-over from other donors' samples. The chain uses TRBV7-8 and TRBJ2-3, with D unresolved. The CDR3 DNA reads TGTGCCAGCCTTACAGAGATGTCAGATACGCAGTATTTT. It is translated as CASLTEMSDTQYF.